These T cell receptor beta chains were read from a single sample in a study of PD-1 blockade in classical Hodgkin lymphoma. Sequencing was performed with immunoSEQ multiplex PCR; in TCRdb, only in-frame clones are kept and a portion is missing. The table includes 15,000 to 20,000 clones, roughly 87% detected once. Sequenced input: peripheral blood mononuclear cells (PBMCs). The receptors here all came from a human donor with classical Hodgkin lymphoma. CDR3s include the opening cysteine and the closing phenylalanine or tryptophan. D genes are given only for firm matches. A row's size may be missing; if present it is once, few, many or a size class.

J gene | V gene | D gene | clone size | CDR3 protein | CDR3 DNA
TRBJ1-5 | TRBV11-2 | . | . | CASSLVGGNNQPQHF | TGTGCCAGCAGCTTAGTAGGGGGAAACAATCAGCCCCAGCATTTT
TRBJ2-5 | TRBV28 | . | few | CASSSYLRRRPYF | TGTGCCAGCAGTTCATACCTCAGACGGCGCCCTTACTTC
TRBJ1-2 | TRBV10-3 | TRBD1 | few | CAISFKQGATNYGYTF | TGTGCCATCAGTTTTAAACAGGGGGCGACGAACTATGGCTACACCTTC
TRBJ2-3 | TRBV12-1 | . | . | CASSSTLTSVSTDTQYF | TGTGCCAGCAGCTCAACCCTGACTAGCGTAAGCACAGATACGCAGTATTTT
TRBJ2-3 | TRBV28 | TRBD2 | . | CASSETSGNTDTQYF | TGTGCCAGCAGTGAAACTAGCGGGAACACAGATACGCAGTATTTT
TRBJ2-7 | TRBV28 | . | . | CASRQGGGDYLEQYF | TGTGCCAGCAGGCAAGGGGGGGGAGACTACCTGGAGCAGTACTTC
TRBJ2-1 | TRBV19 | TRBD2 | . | CASSNPAGANEQFF | TGTGCCAGTAGTAACCCAGCGGGAGCCAATGAGCAGTTCTTC
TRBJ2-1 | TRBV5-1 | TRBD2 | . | CASSLALLAGGWNEQFF | TGCGCCAGCAGCTTGGCCTTACTAGCGGGAGGGTGGAATGAGCAGTTCTTC
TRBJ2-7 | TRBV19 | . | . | CASSDRAPYEQYF | TGTGCCAGTAGTGACCGGGCCCCATACGAGCAGTACTTC
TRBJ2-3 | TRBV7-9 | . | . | CASSPRGPDTQYF | TGTGCCAGCAGCCCACGGGGCCCAGATACGCAGTATTTT
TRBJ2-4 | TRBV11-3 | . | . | CASSLSPGDIQYF | TGTGCCAGCAGCTTATCCCCAGGGGACATTCAGTACTTC
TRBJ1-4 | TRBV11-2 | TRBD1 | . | CASSSDRGGEKLFF | TGTGCCAGCAGCTCTGACAGGGGGGGAGAAAAACTGTTTTTT
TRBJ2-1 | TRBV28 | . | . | CASSYSGGGEQFF | TGTGCCAGCAGTTACAGTGGGGGGGGCGAGCAGTTCTTC
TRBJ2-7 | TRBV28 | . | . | CASSPSRIGDGSRTGYEQYF | TGTGCCAGCAGTCCCTCACGAATAGGGGACGGAAGTAGAACGGGCTACGAGCAGTACTTC
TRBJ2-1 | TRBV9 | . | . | CASSPLGLYYNEQFF | TGTGCCAGCAGCCCTCTAGGATTGTACTACAATGAGCAGTTCTTC
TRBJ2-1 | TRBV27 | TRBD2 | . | CASSFRGSSYNEQFF | TGTGCCAGCAGTTTCCGCGGGAGCTCCTACAATGAGCAGTTCTTC
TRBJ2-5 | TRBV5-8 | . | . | CASRISGMKTQYF | TGTGCCAGCAGGATCTCGGGCATGAAGACCCAGTACTTC
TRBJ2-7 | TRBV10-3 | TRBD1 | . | CAISESNTGENYEQYF | TGTGCCATCAGTGAGTCGAATACAGGGGAGAACTACGAGCAGTACTTC
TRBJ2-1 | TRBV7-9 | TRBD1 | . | CASRQKGAPGNEQFF | TGTGCCAGCAGACAAAAGGGGGCTCCGGGGAATGAGCAGTTCTTC
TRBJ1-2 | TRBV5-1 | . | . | CASSLTAGATYGYTF | TGCGCCAGCAGCTTGACAGCAGGGGCGACCTATGGCTACACCTTC
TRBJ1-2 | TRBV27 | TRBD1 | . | CASGTLLGTGGFDYGYTF | TGTGCCAGCGGCACCCTCTTAGGAACAGGGGGGTTTGACTATGGCTACACCTTC
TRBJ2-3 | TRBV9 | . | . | CASSVATVFTDTQYF | TGTGCCAGCAGCGTAGCTACAGTCTTCACAGATACGCAGTATTTT
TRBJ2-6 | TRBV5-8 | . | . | CASSPRLSGANVLTF | TGTGCCAGCAGCCCACGGCTATCTGGGGCCAACGTCCTGACTTTC
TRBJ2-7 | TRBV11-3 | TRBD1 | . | CASSPSGTGNEQYF | TGTGCCAGCAGCCCTTCCGGGACAGGTAACGAGCAGTACTTC
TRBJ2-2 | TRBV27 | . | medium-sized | CASSFFGQGGTGELFF | TGTGCCAGCAGTTTTTTTGGGCAGGGTGGTACCGGGGAGCTGTTTTTT
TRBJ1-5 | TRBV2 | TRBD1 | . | CASSAGRQGSQPQHF | TGTGCCAGCAGTGCGGGGAGACAGGGGAGTCAGCCCCAGCATTTT
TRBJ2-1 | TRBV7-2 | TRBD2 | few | CASSPGLAVNEQFF | TGTGCCAGCAGTCCGGGACTAGCGGTTAATGAGCAGTTCTTC
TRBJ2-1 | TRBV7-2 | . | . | CASSLAQGLVAVVNEQFF | TGTGCCAGCAGCTTAGCCCAGGGGTTAGTAGCGGTCGTAAATGAGCAGTTCTTC
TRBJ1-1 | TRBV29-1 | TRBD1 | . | CSVADRGGAFF | TGCAGCGTTGCGGACAGGGGAGGAGCTTTCTTT
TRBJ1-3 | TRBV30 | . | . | CAWKRGGNTIYF | TGTGCCTGGAAAAGGGGAGGAAACACCATATATTTT
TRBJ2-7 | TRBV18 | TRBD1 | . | CASSPNSLGTGVREQYF | TGTGCCAGCTCACCAAACAGCCTCGGGACAGGGGTTCGCGAGCAGTACTTC
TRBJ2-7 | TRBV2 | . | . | CASSSRGAGWSYEQYF | TGTGCCAGCAGTTCCCGGGGGGCGGGATGGTCCTACGAGCAGTACTTC
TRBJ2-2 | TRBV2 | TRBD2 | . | CASSEVVLATSGRAGGELFF | TGTGCCAGCAGTGAAGTGGTCCTGGCGACTAGCGGGAGGGCCGGAGGGGAGCTGTTTTTT
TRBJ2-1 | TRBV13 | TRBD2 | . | CASSSAGTSGYNEQFF | TGTGCCAGCAGCTCGGCGGGGACTAGCGGGTACAATGAGCAGTTCTTC
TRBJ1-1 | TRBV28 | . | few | CASSSGRSMNTEAFF | TGTGCCAGCAGTTCCGGACGGAGCATGAACACTGAAGCTTTCTTT
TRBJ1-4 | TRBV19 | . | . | CASSIAVRGEKLFF | TGTGCCAGTAGTATCGCCGTGCGGGGTGAAAAACTGTTTTTT
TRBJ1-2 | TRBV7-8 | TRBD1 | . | CASSLAGRGRVDGYTF | TGTGCCAGCAGCTTAGCGGGGAGGGGGCGAGTGGATGGCTACACCTTC
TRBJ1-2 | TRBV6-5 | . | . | CASSVQGGIYGYTF | TGTGCCAGCAGCGTACAGGGAGGGATCTATGGCTACACCTTC
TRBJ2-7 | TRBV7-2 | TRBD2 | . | CASSLTVAGGYEQYF | TGTGCCAGCAGCTTGACGGTAGCGGGGGGCTACGAGCAGTACTTC
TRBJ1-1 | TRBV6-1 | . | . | CASPMNTEAFF | TGTGCATCCCCCATGAACACTGAAGCTTTCTTT
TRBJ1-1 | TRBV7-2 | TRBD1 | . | CASSTRQGIEAFF | TGTGCCAGCAGCACAAGACAGGGGATTGAAGCTTTCTTT
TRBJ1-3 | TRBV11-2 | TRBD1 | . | CASSFLGTGLPGNTIYF | TGTGCCAGCAGCTTCCTCGGGACAGGGTTGCCTGGAAACACCATATATTTT
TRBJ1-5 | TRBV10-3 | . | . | CAISESSEGQPQHF | TGTGCCATCAGTGAGTCCTCCGAAGGTCAGCCCCAGCATTTT
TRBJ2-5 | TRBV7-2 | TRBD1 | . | CASSLGGQAQGTQYF | TGTGCCAGCAGCTTAGGGGGACAGGCCCAAGGGACCCAGTACTTC
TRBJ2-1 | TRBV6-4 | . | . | CASSGAGAGGQFF | TGTGCCAGCAGTGGCGCGGGAGCAGGGGGGCAGTTCTTC
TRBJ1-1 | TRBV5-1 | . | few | CASSPEGTGNTEAFF | TGCGCCAGCAGCCCAGAGGGGACGGGAAACACTGAAGCTTTCTTT
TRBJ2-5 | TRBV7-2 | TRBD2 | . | CASSSLSGRATQYF | TGTGCCAGCAGCTCCCTAAGCGGGAGGGCGACCCAGTACTTC
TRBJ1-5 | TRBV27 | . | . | CASSLLGAGNQPQHF | TGTGCCAGCAGTTTATTGGGGGCCGGCAATCAGCCCCAGCATTTT
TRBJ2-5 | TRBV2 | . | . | CASSFSTQYF | TGTGCCAGCAGTTTTAGTACCCAGTACTTC
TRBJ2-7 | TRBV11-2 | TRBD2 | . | CASSLVGLARKYGQYF | TGTGCCAGCAGCTTAGTCGGACTAGCAAGGAAGTACGGGCAGTACTTC
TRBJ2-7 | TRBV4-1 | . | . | CASSQDGGAEQYF | TGCGCCAGCAGCCAAGATGGGGGAGCCGAGCAGTACTTC